There are many counts of the clone carrying this TCR beta chain. Its antigen is not known. This entry belongs to a study of regulatory T cells in long-lasting Graves disease. As for the study in general: Graves' patients, diagnosed recently, had received antithyroid drugs under 3 months. Study-wide results and limits: Among samples with persistent disease, TRBV28, TRBJ1-2 and TRBJ2-5 were favored.

Combining iRepertoire HTBI primers with Arm-PCR of CDR3 regions, the authors built TCR beta libraries. TCRdb re-called the multiplex PCR reads through MiXCR, storing one row per CDR3 protein. The sample comprises 200,000 to 250,000 distinct CDR3 sequences, roughly 20% of which are singletons, and about 12% rests with the top ten. Trimming left V 1 base short and J 4 bases short, with 10 bases between. Germline V CDR1 and CDR2: GTSNPN, SVGIG (reference sequence). This CDR3 region has 13 residues. Time point reported: newly diagnosed GD, antithyroid drugs for less than 3 months. The TCR library was prepared using RNA isolated from PBMCs. This sample also belongs to another study, concerning T cells in Graves' hyperthyroidism and ophthalmopathy. From that second work: Pregnant or lactating patients were excluded, as were those with uncontrolled infection or other autoimmune disease.

This sequence originates from a woman in her 30s with Graves disease. This rearrangement joins TRBV30 to TRBJ1-1; D remains ambiguous. This sample comprised peripheral blood mononuclear cells (PBMCs), obtained at new diagnosis, from a patient treated with antithyroid drugs. The CDR3 region is CAWSGDWGTEAFF. DNA of the CDR3: TGTGCCTGGAGTGGAGACTGGGGCACTGAAGCTTTCTTT.